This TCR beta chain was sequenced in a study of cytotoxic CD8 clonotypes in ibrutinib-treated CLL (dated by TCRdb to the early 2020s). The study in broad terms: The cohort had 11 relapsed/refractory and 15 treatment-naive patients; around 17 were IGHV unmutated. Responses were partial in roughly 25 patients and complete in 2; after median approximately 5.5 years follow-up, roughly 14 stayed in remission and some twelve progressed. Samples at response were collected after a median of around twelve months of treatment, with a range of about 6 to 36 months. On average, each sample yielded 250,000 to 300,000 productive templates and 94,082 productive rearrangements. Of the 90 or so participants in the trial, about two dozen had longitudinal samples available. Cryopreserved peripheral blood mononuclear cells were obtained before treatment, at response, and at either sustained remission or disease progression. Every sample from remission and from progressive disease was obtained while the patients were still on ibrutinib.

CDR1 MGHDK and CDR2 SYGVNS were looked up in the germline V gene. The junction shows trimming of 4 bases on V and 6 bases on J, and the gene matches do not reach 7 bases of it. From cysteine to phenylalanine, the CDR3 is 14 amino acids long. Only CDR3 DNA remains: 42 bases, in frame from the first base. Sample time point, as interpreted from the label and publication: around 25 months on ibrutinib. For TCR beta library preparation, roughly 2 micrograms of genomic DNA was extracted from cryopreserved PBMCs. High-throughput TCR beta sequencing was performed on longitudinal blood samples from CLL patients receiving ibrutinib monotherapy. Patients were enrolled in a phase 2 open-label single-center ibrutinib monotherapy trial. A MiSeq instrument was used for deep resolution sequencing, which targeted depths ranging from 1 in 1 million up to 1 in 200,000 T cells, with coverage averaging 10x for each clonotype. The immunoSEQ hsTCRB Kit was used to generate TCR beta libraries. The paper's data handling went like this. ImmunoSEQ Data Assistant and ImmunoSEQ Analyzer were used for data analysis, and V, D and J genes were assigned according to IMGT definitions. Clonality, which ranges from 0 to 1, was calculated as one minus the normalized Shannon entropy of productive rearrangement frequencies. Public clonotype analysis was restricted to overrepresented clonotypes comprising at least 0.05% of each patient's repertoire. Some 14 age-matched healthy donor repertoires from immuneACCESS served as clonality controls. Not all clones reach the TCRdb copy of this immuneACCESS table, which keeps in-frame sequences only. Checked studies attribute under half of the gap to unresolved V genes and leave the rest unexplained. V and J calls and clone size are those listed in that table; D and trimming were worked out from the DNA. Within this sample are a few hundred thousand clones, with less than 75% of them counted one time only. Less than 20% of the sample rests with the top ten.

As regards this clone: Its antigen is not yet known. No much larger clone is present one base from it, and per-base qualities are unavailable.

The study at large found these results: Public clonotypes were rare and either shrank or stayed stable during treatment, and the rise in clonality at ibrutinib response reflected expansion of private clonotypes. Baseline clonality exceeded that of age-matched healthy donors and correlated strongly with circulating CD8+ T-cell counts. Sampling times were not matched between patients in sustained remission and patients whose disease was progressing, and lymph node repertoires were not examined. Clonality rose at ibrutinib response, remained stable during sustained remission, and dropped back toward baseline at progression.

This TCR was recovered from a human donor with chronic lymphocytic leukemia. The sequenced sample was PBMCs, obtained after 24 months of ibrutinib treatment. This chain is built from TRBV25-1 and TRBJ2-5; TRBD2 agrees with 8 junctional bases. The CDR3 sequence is CASSARGLVKTQYF. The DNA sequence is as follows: TGTGCCAGCAGTGCAAGGGGACTAGTAAAGACCCAGTACTTC.